One sample yielded the 29 T cell receptor beta chains listed below, sequenced in a study of blood T cell repertoires in COVID-19 (dated by TCRdb to 2018 to 2020). Receptors were amplified or captured by the immunoSEQ multiplex PCR assay. TCRdb mirrors the immuneACCESS table, restricted to in-frame sequences. Some clones are absent from its copies; in checked studies, under half trace to an unresolved V gene, and the reason for the others is unknown. This sample is represented by about 190,000 clones; approximately 86% of them were singletons. Under 7.5% of the sample rests with the top ten. Specimen: peripheral blood. The receptor source for this set is a man older than 75 with COVID-19, enrolled during active disease.

This clone was seen once. The J gene is TRBJ2-3, the V gene TRBV6-6; 10 bases agree with TRBD2. CDR1 is MNHNY, CDR2 SVGAGI, per germline (reference sequence). This CDR3 region has 16 residues. V gave up 5 bases and J gave up 5 bases; unmatched junction bases: 10. The chain's CDR3 is CASSRVAGGGRDTQYF. CDR3 bases: TGTGCCAGCAGTCGAGTAGCGGGGGGCGGACGAGATACGCAGTATTTT.

The rearrangement joins TRBV18 to TRBJ2-5; 8 nucleotides match TRBD1. CDR1 KGHSH and CDR2 LQKENI come from the germline V gene. CDR3 length equals 15 residues. The V segment lost 3 bases and the J segment 1 base; nucleotides outside the gene matches: 4. The CDR3 is CASSPRQGSQETQYF. The DNA of the CDR3 is TGTGCCAGCTCACCGCGACAGGGGAGCCAAGAGACCCAGTACTTC. Filled out from reference TRBV18 and TRBJ2-5, the complete variable domain reads NAGVMQNPRHLVRRRGQEARLRCSPMKGHSHVYWYRQLPEEGLKFMVYLQKENIIDESGMPKERFSAEFPKEGPSILRIQQVVRGDSAAYFCASSPRQGSQETQYFGPGTRLLVL.

This clone occurred a few times. One end of the junction fails to match germline, which may point to a read error. The chain has TRBV12-3 or TRBV12-4 and TRBJ2-7; a possible D gene is TRBD1 (7 bases). The CDR3 contains 12 residues. The CDR3 region is CASSRGTTGPHF. The CDR3 region has the DNA TGTGCCAGCAGCCGGGGGACGACAGGGCCCCACTTC.

On this clone: Other DNA sequences in the sample encode the same CDR3. CDR3 bases: TGTGCCAGTAGTATAGGGACAGGGACTAATGAAAAACTGTTTTTT. Protein product: CASSIGTGTNEKLFF. The gene calls are TRBV19 and TRBJ1-4; 8 positions agree with TRBD1. After removal of 1 base from V and 2 bases from J, the junction contained 0 bases not matched to a gene. CDR1 and CDR2 from the germline V gene are LNHDA and SQIVND (reference sequence). The CDR3 extends over 15 amino acids.

The chain recombines TRBV29-1 with TRBJ1-1; the D is unclear. The CDR3 is 11 residues long. Between the trimmed V and J ends, which lost 7 bases and 4 bases, there was a span of 10 bases. The V gene's germline CDR1 is SQVTM and CDR2 ANQGSEA. CDR3 sequence (DNA): TGCAGCGGCACGAGTAGCACTGAAGCTTTCTTT. This sequence encodes CSGTSSTEAFF.

On this clone itself: This same CDR3 is encoded by further DNA sequences in the sample. The CDR3 sequence: CASSEQGRNTEAFF. CDR3 DNA sequence: TGTGCCAGCAGTGAACAGGGAAGAAATACTGAAGCTTTCTTT. The chain joins TRBV2 to TRBJ1-1; tentatively, D is TRBD1 (5 bases). V dropped 2 bases and J dropped 5 bases, with 12 bases sitting between them. The length of the CDR3 is 14 residues. CDR1 and CDR2 (germline): SNHLY, FYNNEI. Together with reference TRBV2 and TRBJ1-1, the CDR3 gives the full variable domain: EPEVTQTPSHQVTQMGQEVILRCVPISNHLYFYWYRQILGQKVEFLVSFYNNEISEKSEIFDDQFSVERPDGSNFTLKIRSTKLEDSAMYFCASSEQGRNTEAFFGQGTRLTVV.

V is TRBV7-8 and J is TRBJ1-1; no firm D call. This CDR3 is built from 15 residues. Germline CDR1 SGHVS, CDR2 FQNEAQ. The V end was cut by 0 bases, the J end by 0 bases, with 8 bases between. CDR3 residues: CASSLAHSLNTEAFF. The CDR3 coding sequence is TGTGCCAGCAGCTTAGCGCACAGTTTGAACACTGAAGCTTTCTTT.

V gene TRBV4-1 combines with J gene TRBJ2-5, with TRBD2 as a possible D gene (5 bases). CDR1 is MGHRA, CDR2 YSYEKL, per germline. The CDR3 spans 15 residues. Trimming took off 1 base at V and 0 bases at J, with 9 bases between the two ends. The CDR3 DNA sequence: TGCGCCAGCAGCCAAGTCACGGGGTACCAAGAGACCCAGTACTTC. Encoded protein: CASSQVTGYQETQYF.

The chain joins TRBV7-8 to TRBJ2-7; 9 nucleotides line up with TRBD1. Unmatched junction bases numbered 7, after V lost 3 bases and J lost 4 bases. This CDR3 is 15 amino acids long. CDR1 is SGHVS, CDR2 FQNEAQ, per germline. CDR3 protein: CASSFDRGNVYEQYF. CDR3 bases: TGTGCCAGCAGCTTCGACAGGGGGAATGTTTACGAGCAGTACTTC.

There are a few counts of this clone. CDR3 loop: CASSRGGQGNSPLHF. For the CDR3, the DNA is TGCGCCAGCAGCCGAGGGGGACAGGGGAATTCACCCCTCCACTTT. The chain has TRBV4-3 and TRBJ1-6, with 10 bases matching TRBD1. V shed 4 bases and J 7 bases; nucleotides not matched to a gene: 4. Germline V gene sequence: CDR1 LGHNA, CDR2 YSLEER. The CDR3 has 15 residues.

This chain connects TRBV28 to TRBJ1-1; 8 nucleotides agree with TRBD1. This CDR3 comprises 13 residues. The ends lost 2 bases at V and 10 bases at J; junction bases unmatched: 6. The germline V gene has CDR1 MDHEN and CDR2 SYDVKM. In DNA form, the CDR3 reads TGTGCCAGCAGTTTAGGGGGACAGGAGGGAGCTTTCTTT. Protein sequence: CASSLGGQEGAFF.

The chain employs TRBV18 and TRBJ2-7, with D maybe TRBD1 (6 bases). The germline CDR1 and CDR2 sequences are KGHSH and LQKENI. V was clipped by 3 bases and J by 2 bases, with 11 bases between them. The CDR3 runs to 14 residues. The CDR3 bases are TGTGCCAGCTCACCCTCCAGGGGAACCTACGAGCAGTACTTC. Translating gives CASSPSRGTYEQYF. The whole variable domain, remainder taken from reference TRBV18 and TRBJ2-7, is NAGVMQNPRHLVRRRGQEARLRCSPMKGHSHVYWYRQLPEEGLKFMVYLQKENIIDESGMPKERFSAEFPKEGPSILRIQQVVRGDSAAYFCASSPSRGTYEQYFGPGTRLTVT.

J is TRBJ1-1 and V is TRBV6-5; 11 positions agree with TRBD1. This CDR3 is 16 amino acids long. The V segment lost 4 bases and the J segment 7 bases; nucleotides outside the gene matches: 11. Germline CDR1 is MNHEY and CDR2 is SVGAGI. The CDR3 DNA reads as TGTGCCAGCAGTTCGCGGACAGGGGGCGGGATGGATGAAGCTTTCTTT. It yields the protein CASSSRTGGGMDEAFF.

The chain joins TRBV11-2 to TRBJ1-1; D unclear. This CDR3 contains 13 residues. Trimming cost V 0 bases and J 10 bases, with 12 bases left between them. The germline V gene encodes CDR1 SGHAT and CDR2 FQNNGV. CDR3 protein: CASSLEGGSGAFF. The CDR3 DNA is TGTGCCAGCAGCTTAGAGGGCGGAAGCGGAGCTTTCTTT.

The V and J genes are TRBV7-2 and TRBJ1-2, with 8 nucleotides matching TRBD1. CDR1 SGHTA and CDR2 FQGNSA come from the germline V gene. V trimming: 5 bases; J trimming: 5 bases; junction bases outside the gene matches: 4. This CDR3 region has 13 residues. CDR3 in amino acids: CASSRGQEYGYTF. The CDR3 DNA reads as TGTGCCAGCAGCCGGGGACAGGAGTATGGCTACACCTTC.

The rearrangement uses TRBV7-2 and TRBJ2-7; possibly TRBD1 for D (6 bases). This CDR3 contains 14 residues. In germline, CDR1 is SGHTA, CDR2 FQGNSA. Trimming cost V 4 bases and J 2 bases, with 12 bases left between them. The CDR3 sequence: CASSSLTGPYEQYF. In DNA, the CDR3 is TGTGCCAGCAGCTCGTTGACAGGACCCTACGAGCAGTACTTC.

This chain uses TRBV5-6 with TRBJ1-6, with unresolved D. Per the germline V gene, CDR1 is SGHDT and CDR2 is YYEEEE. V was pared by 1 base and J by 0 bases, with 8 bases between. The CDR3 consists of 16 residues. In DNA, the CDR3 is TGTGCCAGCAGCTTGATCGGGGACTCCTATAATTCACCCCTCCACTTT. Protein sequence: CASSLIGDSYNSPLHF. The whole variable domain, remainder taken from reference TRBV5-6 and TRBJ1-6, is DAGVTQSPTHLIKTRGQQVTLRCSPKSGHDTVSWYQQALGQGPQFIFQYYEEEERQRGNFPDRFSGHQFPNYSSELNVNALLLGDSALYLCASSLIGDSYNSPLHFGNGTRLTVT.

This clone was counted only a few times. The chain joins TRBV19 to TRBJ2-1, with D unclear. Looked up from germline, CDR1 is LNHDA and CDR2 is SQIVND (reference sequence). This CDR3 has 11 amino acids. The V end was cut by 3 bases, the J end by 8 bases, with 5 bases between. CDR3 sequence reads: CASSMGYEQFF. The CDR3 bases are TGTGCCAGTAGTATGGGCTATGAGCAGTTCTTC.

This clone was seen more than once but under ten times. The gene calls are TRBV2 and TRBJ2-5; 9 positions match TRBD2. The CDR3 is 15 amino acids. CDR1 is SNHLY and CDR2 is FYNNEI in the germline V gene. V dropped 8 bases and J dropped 1; count of bases not matched to a gene: 8. The CDR3 here is CASATGLAPQETQYF. Here the CDR3 DNA reads TGTGCCAGCGCAACCGGACTAGCGCCCCAAGAGACCCAGTACTTC.

This rearrangement joins TRBV5-1 to TRBJ2-2; no reliable D call. Looked up from germline, CDR1 is SGHRS and CDR2 is YFSETQ. Trimming stripped 1 base from V and 7 bases from J, with 8 bases between. CDR3 length equals 13 residues. The CDR3 nucleotides are TGCGCCAGCAGCTTGTCTACGAGCGGGGAGCTGTTTTTT. Its translation is CASSLSTSGELFF.

V usage is TRBV6-6 and J usage is TRBJ2-7; 8 bases fit TRBD2. V lost 2 bases to trimming and J lost 2 bases; unmatched junction nucleotides: 2. The CDR3 is made up of 14 amino acids. The germline CDR1 and CDR2 sequences are MNHNY and SVGAGI (reference sequence). This chain's CDR3 is CASSYGGGPYEQYF. CDR3 in DNA: TGTGCCAGCAGTTACGGCGGGGGGCCCTACGAGCAGTACTTC.

This clone has a count of ten or more. The chain is built from TRBV4-2 and TRBJ1-3; no clear D. The germline CDR1 and CDR2 sequences are LGHNA and YNFKEQ. The V and J ends lost 0 bases and 7 bases respectively, with 7 bases between them. The CDR3 has 13 residues. For the CDR3, the DNA is TGTGCCAGCAGCCAAGATGGCGGTAACACCATATATTTT. As protein: CASSQDGGNTIYF.

Concerning this clone itself: This clone may be a read error of a much larger clone one base away. The V and J genes are TRBV9 and TRBJ1-1; D remains ambiguous. CDR3 length equals 13 residues. Germline values: CDR1 SGDLS, CDR2 YYNGEE. V lost 4 bases to trimming and J lost 3 bases, with 10 bases between them. In DNA, the CDR3 is TGTGCCAGCAGCTTTACCGGGGACACTGAAGCTTTCTTT. It translates to CASSFTGDTEAFF.

The chain has TRBV5-6 and TRBJ1-2; D is perhaps TRBD1 (5 bases). The CDR3 runs to 15 residues. Trimming removed 1 base at V and 5 bases at J, with 15 bases between. CDR1 and CDR2 from the germline V gene are SGHDT and YYEEEE. CDR3 sequence: CASSLLGRDRYGYTF. The DNA for the CDR3 is TGTGCCAGCAGCTTGTTGGGCAGGGATCGGTATGGCTACACCTTC.

This sequence joins TRBV3-1 (or the pseudogene TRBV3-2) and TRBJ1-1; D possibly corresponds to TRBD1 (5 bases). The V end was cut by 0 bases, the J end by 7 bases, with 12 bases between. Per the germline V gene, CDR1 is LGHDT and CDR2 is YNNKEL (reference sequence). The CDR3 is 14 residues long. The chain's CDR3 is CASSQEGRRGEAFF. In DNA form, the CDR3 reads TGTGCCAGCAGCCAAGAGGGCAGGAGGGGTGAAGCTTTCTTT.

The chain is built from TRBV6-5 and TRBJ2-3; 8 bases are shared with TRBD1. The junction had 5 bases not matched to a gene; V was cut back by 6 bases and J by 3 bases. The germline V gene encodes CDR1 MNHEY and CDR2 SVGAGI. This CDR3 spans 14 amino acids. CDR3 bases: TGTGCCAGCAGCGTTGACAGGGGAACAGATACGCAGTATTTT. The encoded protein is CASSVDRGTDTQYF.

The chain links TRBV28 to TRBJ2-4; 7 nucleotides align to TRBD1. CDR3 length equals 15 residues. Germline assignment: CDR1 MDHEN and CDR2 SYDVKM. After removal of 6 bases from V and 6 bases from J, the junction contained 11 bases not matched to a gene. As DNA, the CDR3 is TGTGCCAGCAGCGACTTACTACGACAGGGAAACATTCAGTACTTC. Protein product: CASSDLLRQGNIQYF.

This clone was counted once. V is TRBV11-3 and J is TRBJ1-5; 8 nucleotides agree with TRBD1. The V gene end was trimmed by 1 base and the J gene end by 4 bases; junction bases not matched to a gene: 6. This CDR3 has 16 amino acids. Germline V gene data show CDR1 as SGHNT and CDR2 as YENEEA. The CDR3 spells CASSLGQGNWNQPQHF. The CDR3 nucleotides read TGTGCCAGCAGCTTAGGACAGGGGAATTGGAATCAGCCCCAGCATTTT.

The chain uses TRBV6-5 and TRBJ2-3, with 7 bases fitting TRBD1. The CDR3 is made up of 13 amino acids. Germline lookup yields CDR1 MNHEY and CDR2 SVGAGI. The V segment lost 6 bases and the J segment 4 bases; nucleotides outside the gene matches: 4. CDR3 coding DNA: TGTGCCAGCAGGCAACAGGGGCCAGATACGCAGTATTTT. Translation: CASRQQGPDTQYF.